This T cell receptor (beta chain) was recorded in a study of blood T cell repertoires in COVID-19. The overall study: T cells, B-cell-depleted T cells, or PBMCs provided the cDNA or gDNA that served as material.

The V end lost 4 bases, the J end lost 1 base, and 7 bases lay between the germline ends. Germline loops: CDR1 ENHRY, CDR2 SYGVKD. There are 13 residues in the CDR3. The protocol was immunoSEQ multiplex PCR, while the TCRdb copy is restricted to in-frame clones and leaves out a portion. The data show a few hundred thousand clones, 85% to 90% seen once. The specimen sequenced was peripheral blood. This chain uses TRBV10-3 with TRBJ1-2; a weak D match, TRBD1 (5 bases). This receptor was identified in a woman aged 60-75 years with COVID-19, enrolled during active disease. The CDR3 DNA follows: TGTGCCATCAGTGGGGACTATAACTATGGCTACACCTTC. Amino acid sequence: CAISGDYNYGYTF.